The T cell receptor beta chain under discussion was sequenced for a study of cytomegalovirus exposure and HLA in healthy donors. PCR primers comprised 60 Vbeta and 13 Jbeta primers. The table came from immunoSEQ multiplex PCR; TCRdb's copy has only in-frame clones and leaves some out. The table shows roughly 150,000 clones, with around 85% occurring only once. There are 15 residues in the CDR3. The germline V and J ends were trimmed by 5 bases and 0 bases, with 11 bases remaining between them. CDR1 is LNHDA and CDR2 is SQIVND in the germline V gene (reference sequence). The sequence was collected from a man aged 45-65 years in good health and CMV-seropositive. The rearrangement joins TRBV19 to TRBJ1-3, with D possibly TRBD1 on 6 matching bases. Sequenced: PBMCs. The CDR3 DNA reads TGTGCCAGTAGTCCGAGACAGGTCTCTGGAAACACCATATATTTT. This sequence encodes CASSPRQVSGNTIYF.